These 6 T cell receptor beta chains were all obtained from the same sample, sequenced in a study of shared clonotypes between healthy human individuals. Here immunoSEQ multiplex PCR was the method, and the copy in TCRdb shows in-frame clones only, minus some. The table has a few million clones, 85% to 95% seen once. Sequencing was performed on naive CD4+ T cells sorted from blood. Subset described: CD45RA+ positively selected. These receptors were obtained from a young man in good health.

V is TRBV6-5 and J is TRBJ1-1; D unclear. Germline values: CDR1 MNHEY, CDR2 SVGAGI. V was cut by 5 bases and J by 0 bases, with 10 bases left in between. The CDR3 consists of 14 residues. CDR3 in DNA: TGTGCCAGCAGTCGTAACCCTTTGAACACTGAAGCTTTCTTT. Its translation: CASSRNPLNTEAFF.

Turning to this clone: Other DNA sequences within the sample encode an identical CDR3. The chain employs TRBV5-1 and TRBJ2-5; D remains ambiguous. This CDR3 spans 12 amino acids. CDR1 and CDR2 from the germline V gene are SGHRS and YFSETQ. V was pared by 1 base and J by 5 bases, with 6 bases between. CDR3: CASSLPGETQYF. The CDR3 nucleotides read TGCGCCAGCAGCTTGCCTGGGGAGACCCAGTACTTC.

V gene TRBV7-2 combines with J gene TRBJ2-7; no clear D. Germline V lookup: CDR1 SGHTA, CDR2 FQGNSA. Trimming took 7 bases from V and 3 from J, leaving 7 bases between them. CDR3 length: 11 residues. CDR3 sequence: CASTFNYEQYF. The CDR3, as DNA: TGTGCCAGCACCTTTAACTACGAGCAGTACTTC. The variable domain in full, with the rest retrieved from reference TRBV7-2 and TRBJ2-7, is GAGVSQSPSNKVTEKGKDVELRCDPISGHTALYWYRQSLGQGLEFLIYFQGNSAPDKSGLPSDRFSAERTGGSVSTLTIQRTQQEDSAVYLCASTFNYEQYFGPGTRLTVT.

J is TRBJ2-5 and V is TRBV6-1; 8 nucleotides agree with TRBD2. The J call is in doubt because the DNA end fits TRBJ2-7 better. Germline V gene sequence: CDR1 MNHNS, CDR2 SASEGT. The CDR3 loop spans 14 amino acids. Here the CDR3 reads CASSTSGLSYEQYF. CDR3 in DNA: TGTGCCAGCAGCACTAGCGGCCTCTCCTACGAGCAGTACTTC.

The rearrangement links TRBV19 to TRBJ2-2; maybe TRBD1 (5 bases). Germline V gene sequence: CDR1 LNHDA, CDR2 SQIVND (reference sequence). V shed 7 bases and J shed 7 bases, with 16 bases lying between them. The length of the CDR3 is 14 residues. As DNA, the CDR3 is TGTGCCAGTACTCCGACAGCGTACGGCGGGGAGCTGTTTTTT. It specifies CASTPTAYGGELFF.

The chain combines TRBV11-2 with TRBJ2-1; TRBD2 matches 10 bases. V was pared by 6 bases and J by 7 bases, with 9 bases of the junction left unmatched. The germline V gene has CDR1 SGHAT and CDR2 FQNNGV. The CDR3 has 15 amino acids. CDR3 protein: CASRRSGGASNEQFF. Here the CDR3 DNA reads TGTGCCAGCAGACGAAGCGGGGGGGCCTCAAATGAGCAGTTCTTC.